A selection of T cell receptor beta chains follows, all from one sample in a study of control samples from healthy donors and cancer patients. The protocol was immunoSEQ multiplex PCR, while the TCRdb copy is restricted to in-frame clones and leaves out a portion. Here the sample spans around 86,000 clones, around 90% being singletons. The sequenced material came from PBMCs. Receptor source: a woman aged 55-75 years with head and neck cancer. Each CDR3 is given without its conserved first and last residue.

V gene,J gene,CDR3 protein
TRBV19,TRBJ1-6,ASSPRTDNSPLH
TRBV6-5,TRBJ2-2,ASSEPNTGELF
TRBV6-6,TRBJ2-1,ASSYPTSGPGNEQF
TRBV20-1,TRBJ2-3,SASSRAEAVSDTQY
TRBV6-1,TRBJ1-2,ASSNGGTGGYGYT
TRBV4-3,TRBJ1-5,ASSQDLQGAYPQPQH
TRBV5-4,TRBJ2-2,ASSRTGLGAGELF
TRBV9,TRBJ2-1,ASSVEAGAYNEQF
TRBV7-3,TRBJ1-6,ASSPGTGPLH
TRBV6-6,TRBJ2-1,ASSHPSGTRTDEQF
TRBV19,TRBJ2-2,ASRSSTSGVPGELF
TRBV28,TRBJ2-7,ASNTQTGESSYEQY
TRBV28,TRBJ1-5,ATTYRAGSNQPQH
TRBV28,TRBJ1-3,ASGGGLTGGRRFSGNTIY
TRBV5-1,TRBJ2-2,ASSSPRQTGPGELF
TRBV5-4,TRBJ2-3,ASIEGGQGTDTQY
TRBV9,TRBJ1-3,ASSGRDRGLGNTIY
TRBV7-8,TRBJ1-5,ASSLGRVRDSGNQPQH
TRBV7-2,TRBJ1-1,ASSPGGNTEAF
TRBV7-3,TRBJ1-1,ASSEHVGTEAF
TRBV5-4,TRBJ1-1,ASSLSTGRNTEAF
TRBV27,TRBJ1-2,ASSLAANYGYT
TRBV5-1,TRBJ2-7,ASSLEGRGYIRNNEQY
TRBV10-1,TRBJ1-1,ASSEMGQGATEAF
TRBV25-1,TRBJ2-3,ASSDATDTQY
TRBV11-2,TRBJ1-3,ASSVQPSGNTIY
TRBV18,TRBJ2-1,ASSPPVGVAYNEQF
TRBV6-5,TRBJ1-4,ASSYSSRINAEKLF
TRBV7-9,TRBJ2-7,ASSPQSTYEQY
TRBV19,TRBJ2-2,ASNGLAGVSGELF
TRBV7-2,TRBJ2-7,ASSFGRTSDHEQY
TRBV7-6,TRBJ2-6,ASSLDRLLDMFRPGANVLT
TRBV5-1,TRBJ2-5,ASSWGKETQY
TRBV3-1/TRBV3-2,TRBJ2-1,ASSQRRDEQF
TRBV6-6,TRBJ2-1,ASTTSGGDNEQF
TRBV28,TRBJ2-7,ASSFIWGSGNYEQY
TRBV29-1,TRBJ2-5,SAWEQETQY
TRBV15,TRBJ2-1,ATSGSGRSWDEQF
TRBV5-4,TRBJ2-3,ASSLGVGSGTDTQY
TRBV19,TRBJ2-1,ASSPQTGGTSSSYNEQF
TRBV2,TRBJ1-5,ASSGGQGASQPQH
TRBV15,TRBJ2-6,ATSARLAGANVLT